The 29 T cell receptor beta chains listed next were all sequenced from one sample in a study of blood T cell repertoires in COVID-19 (dated by TCRdb to 2020 to 2022). Preparation of the library involved the immunoSEQ multiplex PCR assay. In its TCRdb copy, this immuneACCESS table keeps in-frame sequences only and misses some clones. Where compared with another copy, unresolved V genes explain less than half of these, and the others have no known cause. The sample table lists about 15,000 clones, approximately 83% of them with a count of one. About 25% of the sample is held by the ten biggest clonotypes. Material for sequencing was peripheral blood. The source of these receptors is a man aged 35 to 55 with active or convalescent COVID-19.

J is TRBJ1-2 and V is TRBV25-1; D not certain. The CDR3 runs to 13 residues. Trimming took 0 bases from V and 8 from J, leaving 10 bases between them. Germline CDR1 reads MGHDK; CDR2 reads SYGVNS. The CDR3 spells CASSEYRTGGYTF. CDR3 coding DNA: TGTGCCAGCAGTGAATACAGGACGGGGGGCTACACCTTC.

This clone was seen more than once but under ten times. The V call is TRBV6-5, the J call TRBJ1-3; D unclear. CDR1 is MNHEY and CDR2 is SVGAGI in the germline V gene. The V end was cut by 0 bases, the J end by 0 bases, with 9 bases between. This CDR3 spans 16 amino acids. CDR3 DNA: TGTGCCAGCAGTTACTCGTACAGCGGCTCTGGAAACACCATATATTTT. Amino acid sequence: CASSYSYSGSGNTIYF.

The chain links TRBV12-3 or TRBV12-4 to TRBJ1-3; D remains unclear. The CDR3 extends over 12 amino acids. V was trimmed by 5 bases and J by 3 bases, leaving 5 bases between them. In nucleotides, the CDR3 is TGTGCCAGCAGTCTCCTTGGAAACACCATATATTTT. This codes for CASSLLGNTIYF.

This sequence joins TRBV7-2 and TRBJ1-1, with D uncertain. The CDR3 covers 14 residues. Trimming shortened V by 2 bases and J by 8 bases, and 15 bases separated the two germline ends. From germline, CDR1 is SGHTA and CDR2 FQGNSA. This chain's CDR3 is CASSLNAALNEAFF. The CDR3 nucleotides read TGTGCCAGCAGCTTAAACGCGGCGCTGAACGAAGCTTTCTTT.

The chain couples TRBV6-4 to TRBJ2-2; 7 nucleotides agree with TRBD2. This CDR3 region has 14 residues. The V and J ends lost 4 bases and 1 base, in that order; junction bases with no gene match: 0. Per the germline V gene, CDR1 is MRHNA and CDR2 is SNTAGT. DNA of the CDR3: TGTGCCAGCAGTGGCGGGAGGAACACCGGGGAGCTGTTTTTT. As protein: CASSGGRNTGELFF.

This clone has only a few counts. The chain couples TRBV9 to TRBJ1-1; D is undetermined. Germline V lookup: CDR1 SGDLS, CDR2 YYNGEE. This CDR3 has 16 residues. V was pared by 2 bases and J by 1 base, with 15 bases between. CDR3 coding DNA: TGTGCCAGCAGCGTTGGACTAGGGCGGACGAACACTGAAGCTTTCTTT. Translation gives CASSVGLGRTNTEAFF. The full variable domain, in which reference TRBV9 and TRBJ1-1 provide the parts outside the CDR3, is DSGVTQTPKHLITATGQRVTLRCSPRSGDLSVYWYQQSLDQGLQFLIQYYNGEERAKGNILERFSAQQFPDLHSELNLSSLELGDSALYFCASSVGLGRTNTEAFFGQGTRLTVV.

The chain carries TRBV7-9 and TRBJ1-1; TRBD1 aligns across 11 bases. Looked up from germline, CDR1 is SEHNR and CDR2 is FQNEAQ (reference sequence). V gave up 5 bases and J gave up 2 bases; unmatched junction bases: 7. This CDR3 comprises 16 residues. The CDR3 DNA follows: TGTGCCAGCAGCCCCGGACAGGGGGCTCATAACACTGAAGCTTTCTTT. Amino acid sequence: CASSPGQGAHNTEAFF.

This clone was recorded only once. The chain carries TRBV5-3 and TRBJ2-1, with D possibly being TRBD1 (6 bases). TRBV5-3 is noted as an ORF with a role that remains uncertain. The CDR3 runs 15 residues. Trimming left V 0 bases short and J 2 bases short, with 9 bases between. The CDR3 DNA reads as TGTGCCAGAAGCTTGGAAGGACAGACCTACAATGAGCAGTTCTTC. This sequence encodes CARSLEGQTYNEQFF.

V and J are TRBV30 and TRBJ2-5; TRBD2 agrees at 8 bases. V lost 0 bases, J lost 5 bases, and 5 bases stayed unmatched. Germline CDR1 and CDR2: GTSNPN and SVGIG (reference sequence). This CDR3 contains 14 residues. The chain's CDR3 is CAWSVIAGIETQYF. The CDR3 DNA is TGTGCCTGGAGTGTAATAGCGGGAATCGAGACCCAGTACTTC.

The chain employs TRBV6-5 and TRBJ2-7, with D perhaps TRBD2 (6 bases). V lost 6 bases and J lost 0, with 15 bases in between. Germline V gene data show CDR1 as MNHEY and CDR2 as SVGAGI. The CDR3 extends over 15 amino acids. For the CDR3, the DNA is TGTGCCAGCAGAGGATCCGGGAGCCCCTCCTACGAGCAGTACTTC. Its translation: CASRGSGSPSYEQYF.

The chain recombines TRBV6-1 with TRBJ2-7; D gene uncertain. CDR3 length equals 12 residues. The germline V and J ends were trimmed by 2 bases and 6 bases, with 8 bases remaining between them. Germline values: CDR1 MNHNS, CDR2 SASEGT. The CDR3, as DNA: TGTGCCAGCAGTGAAAGTTGGGCCGAGCAGTACTTC. As protein: CASSESWAEQYF.

The chain uses TRBV4-3 and TRBJ2-7; TRBD2 matches at 11 bases. Losses at the gene ends were 0 bases for V and 7 bases for J; bases not matched to a gene: 8. The length of the CDR3 is 16 residues. In germline, CDR1 is LGHNA, CDR2 YSLEER. The CDR3 here is CASSQDQASGRTEQYF. The DNA of the CDR3 is TGCGCCAGCAGCCAAGATCAGGCTAGCGGGAGGACGGAGCAGTACTTC.

The V and J genes are TRBV6-6 and TRBJ2-7; D not resolved. V lost 5 bases and J lost 2, with 13 bases in between. This CDR3 has 14 amino acids. Germline V gives CDR1 MNHNY, CDR2 SVGAGI (reference sequence). The CDR3 nucleotides read TGTGCCAGCAGTCAACAGATAGTCCCCTACGAGCAGTACTTC. It is translated as CASSQQIVPYEQYF.

The chain uses TRBV30 and TRBJ2-1; unclear D gene. With 3 bases removed from V and 4 bases from J, the gap between germline ends came to 19 bases. Germline loops: CDR1 GTSNPN, CDR2 SVGIG (reference sequence). The CDR3 totals 16 residues. The CDR3 DNA is TGTGCCTGGAGCATTGGTGGGCACCGCCCATACAATGAGCAGTTCTTC. Its protein product is CAWSIGGHRPYNEQFF.

The chain couples TRBV29-1 to TRBJ1-2, with TRBD1 matching 11 bases. The germline CDR1 and CDR2 sequences are SQVTM and ANQGSEA. V trimming: 6 bases; J trimming: 7 bases; junction bases outside the gene matches: 10. The length of the CDR3 is 14 residues. The CDR3 coding sequence is TGCAGCGTGAGAAGGGACAGGGGGTCGGTTGGCTACACCTTC. Protein product: CSVRRDRGSVGYTF.

The chain combines TRBV25-1 with TRBJ1-1; 7 nucleotides agree with TRBD1. V gave up 8 bases and J gave up 5 bases; unmatched junction bases: 8. CDR1 and CDR2 (germline): MGHDK, SYGVNS. CDR3 length: 13 residues. CDR3 coding DNA: TGTGCCAGCCGCAGGGGGTATAGAACTGAAGCTTTCTTT. Residues: CASRRGYRTEAFF.

The V and J genes are TRBV11-3 and TRBJ2-1; D perhaps matches TRBD1 (6 bases). The CDR3 is 13 amino acids. Germline loops: CDR1 SGHNT, CDR2 YENEEA. V dropped 1 base and J dropped 5 bases, with 6 bases sitting between them. The CDR3 is CASSLGQDNEQFF. DNA of the CDR3: TGTGCCAGCAGCTTAGGACAGGACAATGAGCAGTTCTTC.

In DNA, the CDR3 is TGTGCCAGCAGTTACCCTCGAGCAGGGAACACCGGGGAGCTGTTTTTT. Protein: CASSYPRAGNTGELFF. J is TRBJ2-2 and V is TRBV6-5; D uncertain. Germline CDR1 and CDR2: MNHEY and SVGAGI. The CDR3 has 16 residues. Trimming shortened V by 2 bases and J by 1 base, and 11 bases separated the two germline ends.

This chain's CDR3 is CASSVLAGVVSTDTQYF. The DNA of the CDR3 is TGTGCCAGCAGTGTGCTAGCGGGAGTAGTGAGTACAGATACGCAGTATTTT. This chain connects TRBV6-1 to TRBJ2-3, with 10 bases identical to TRBD2. CDR1 is MNHNS and CDR2 is SASEGT in the germline V gene. The CDR3 has 17 amino acids. The V segment lost 4 bases and the J segment 3 bases; nucleotides outside the gene matches: 10.

The chain couples TRBV19 to TRBJ2-2; TRBD2 matches at 7 bases. The CDR3 totals 14 residues. Per germline, CDR1 LNHDA and CDR2 SQIVND (reference sequence). J gave up 2 bases and V 5 bases, and 2 bases lay outside the gene matches. CDR3 sequence reads: CASSWEGNTGELFF. CDR3 nucleotides: TGTGCCAGTAGTTGGGAGGGAAACACCGGGGAGCTGTTTTTT.

This CDR3 is CASSLARAGHPSSEQFF. CDR3 nucleotide sequence: TGTGCCAGCAGCTTAGCGAGGGCGGGTCACCCGAGCAGTGAGCAGTTCTTC. The chain employs TRBV7-8 and TRBJ2-1; TRBD2 might be the D (5 bases). The germline V gene has CDR1 SGHVS and CDR2 FQNEAQ. The CDR3 has 17 amino acids. Trimming took 0 bases from V and 9 from J, leaving 21 bases between them.

The chain uses TRBV7-9 and TRBJ2-7, with 9 bases identical to TRBD1. The CDR3 is made up of 14 amino acids. V shed 5 bases and J 2 bases; nucleotides not matched to a gene: 4. Germline V gene lookup returns CDR1 SEHNR and CDR2 FQNEAQ (reference sequence). The CDR3 DNA sequence: TGTGCCAGCAGCCGGGGACAGGGAACCTACGAGCAGTACTTC. This codes for CASSRGQGTYEQYF.

The chain combines TRBV4-2 with TRBJ2-5; TRBD2 aligns across 9 bases. This CDR3 spans 15 amino acids. Germline V gives CDR1 LGHNA, CDR2 YNFKEQ. The junction had 3 bases not matched to a gene; V was cut back by 0 bases and J by 4 bases. CDR3: CASSQEGRGGETQYF. DNA of the CDR3: TGTGCCAGCAGCCAAGAAGGGCGGGGGGGAGAGACCCAGTACTTC.

The V and J genes are TRBV18 and TRBJ2-5, with D possibly being TRBD1 (6 bases). Germline V gene lookup returns CDR1 KGHSH and CDR2 LQKENI. Trimming cost V 3 bases and J 1 base, with 12 bases left between them. CDR3 length equals 15 residues. CDR3 coding DNA: TGTGCCAGCTCACCCCAAGGGGGACCCCAAGAGACCCAGTACTTC. Translating it yields CASSPQGGPQETQYF.

The J gene is TRBJ2-7, the V gene TRBV19; D is perhaps TRBD1 (7 bases). Germline lookup yields CDR1 LNHDA and CDR2 SQIVND (reference sequence). This CDR3 spans 14 amino acids. The V and J ends lost 6 bases and 0 bases respectively, with 12 bases between them. The CDR3 DNA follows: TGTGCCAGTAGGACAGGGAGGAGCTCCTACGAGCAGTACTTC. Amino acid sequence: CASRTGRSSYEQYF.

V gene TRBV3-1 (or the pseudogene TRBV3-2) combines with J gene TRBJ2-7; a weak D match, TRBD1 (6 bases). The germline V gene encodes CDR1 LGHDT and CDR2 YNNKEL (reference sequence). The CDR3 extends over 18 amino acids. Trimming left V 1 base short and J 3 bases short, with 22 bases between. CDR3 DNA sequence: TGTGCCAGCAGCCAAGTCGACTTTGGGGGCCGTCCAAACTACGAGCAGTACTTC. Translating it yields CASSQVDFGGRPNYEQYF.

The chain combines TRBV19 with TRBJ2-7, with 9 bases matching TRBD2. V shed 3 bases, J shed 4 bases, and the junction held 10 bases outside the gene matches. The germline V gene encodes CDR1 LNHDA and CDR2 SQIVND (reference sequence). The CDR3 has 16 amino acids. The CDR3 reads CASSITLAGGIYEQYF. The CDR3 DNA reads as TGTGCCAGTAGTATTACTTTGGCGGGAGGGATATACGAGCAGTACTTC.

The chain couples TRBV5-1 to TRBJ2-2, with a tentative D call TRBD1 (6 bases). Germline assignment: CDR1 SGHRS and CDR2 YFSETQ. The CDR3 loop spans 15 amino acids. The V gene lost 4 bases and the J gene lost 6 bases, with 16 bases spanning the gap. The CDR3 DNA follows: TGCGCCAGCAGCCCGGGACAAATTCCGGCCGGGGAGCTGTTTTTT. Translated, it gives CASSPGQIPAGELFF.

This chain joins TRBV2 and TRBJ2-1, with D perhaps matching TRBD2 (5 bases). This CDR3 is built from 13 residues. CDR1 SNHLY and CDR2 FYNNEI come from the germline V gene. Trimming cost V 10 bases and J 0 bases, with 10 bases left between them. The DNA for the CDR3 is TGTGCCACGGGGTTGGGCTCCTACAATGAGCAGTTCTTC. This sequence encodes CATGLGSYNEQFF.